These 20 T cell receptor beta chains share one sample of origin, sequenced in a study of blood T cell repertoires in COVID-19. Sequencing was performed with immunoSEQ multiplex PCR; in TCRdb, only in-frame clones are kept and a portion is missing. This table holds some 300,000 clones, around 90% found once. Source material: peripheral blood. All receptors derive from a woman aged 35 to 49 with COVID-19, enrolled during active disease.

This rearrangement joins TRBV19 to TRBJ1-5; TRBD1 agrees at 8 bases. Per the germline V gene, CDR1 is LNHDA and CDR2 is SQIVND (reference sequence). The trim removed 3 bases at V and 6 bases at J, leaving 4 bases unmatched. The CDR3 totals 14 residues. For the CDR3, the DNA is TGTGCCAGTAGTATGGACAGGGAGGGTCAGCCCCAGCATTTT. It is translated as CASSMDREGQPQHF.

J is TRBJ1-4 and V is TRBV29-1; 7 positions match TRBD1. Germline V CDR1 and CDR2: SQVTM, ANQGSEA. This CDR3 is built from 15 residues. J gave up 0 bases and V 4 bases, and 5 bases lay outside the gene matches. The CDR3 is CSVGDRASTNEKLFF. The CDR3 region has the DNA TGCAGCGTTGGCGACAGGGCCTCAACTAATGAAAAACTGTTTTTT.

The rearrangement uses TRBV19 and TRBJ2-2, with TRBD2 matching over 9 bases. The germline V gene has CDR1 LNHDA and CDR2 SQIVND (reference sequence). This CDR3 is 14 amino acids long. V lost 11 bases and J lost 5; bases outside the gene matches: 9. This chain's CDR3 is CALAATSGTGELFF. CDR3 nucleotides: TGTGCCTTAGCCGCGACTAGCGGAACCGGGGAGCTGTTTTTT.

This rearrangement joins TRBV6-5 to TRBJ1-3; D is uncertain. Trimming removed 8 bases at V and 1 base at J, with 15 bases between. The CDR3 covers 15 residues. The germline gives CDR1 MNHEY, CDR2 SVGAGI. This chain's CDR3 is CASSYRSESGNTIYF. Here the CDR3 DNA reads TGTGCCAGCTCCTACCGGAGTGAGTCTGGAAACACCATATATTTT.

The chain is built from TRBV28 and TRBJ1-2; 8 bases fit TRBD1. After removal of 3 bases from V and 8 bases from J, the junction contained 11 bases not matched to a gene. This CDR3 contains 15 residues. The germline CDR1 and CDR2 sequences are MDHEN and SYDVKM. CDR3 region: CASSFVDRVGEGYTF. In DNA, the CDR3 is TGTGCCAGCAGTTTCGTGGACAGGGTTGGAGAAGGCTACACCTTC.

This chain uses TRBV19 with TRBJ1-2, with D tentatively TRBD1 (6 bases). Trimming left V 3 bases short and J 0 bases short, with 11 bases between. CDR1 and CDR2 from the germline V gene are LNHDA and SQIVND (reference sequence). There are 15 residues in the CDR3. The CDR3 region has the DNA TGTGCCAGTAGTATCGGCAGGGGAGCTAACTATGGCTACACCTTC. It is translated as CASSIGRGANYGYTF.

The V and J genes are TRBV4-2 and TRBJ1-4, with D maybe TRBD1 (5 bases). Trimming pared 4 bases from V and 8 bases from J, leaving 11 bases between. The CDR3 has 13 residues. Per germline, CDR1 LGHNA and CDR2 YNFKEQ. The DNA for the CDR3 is TGTGCCAGCAGCCGATTGGGGGGGGAAAAACTGTTTTTT. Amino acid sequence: CASSRLGGEKLFF.

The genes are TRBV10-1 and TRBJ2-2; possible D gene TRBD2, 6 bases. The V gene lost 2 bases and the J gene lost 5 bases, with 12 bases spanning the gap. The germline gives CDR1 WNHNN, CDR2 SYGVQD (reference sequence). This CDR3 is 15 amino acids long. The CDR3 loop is CASSERQAGTGELFF. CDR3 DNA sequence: TGCGCCAGCAGTGAGCGTCAGGCGGGGACCGGGGAGCTGTTTTTT.

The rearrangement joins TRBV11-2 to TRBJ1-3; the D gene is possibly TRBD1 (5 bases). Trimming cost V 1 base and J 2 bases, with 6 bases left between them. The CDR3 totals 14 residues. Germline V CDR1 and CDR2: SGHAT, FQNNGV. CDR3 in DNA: TGTGCCAGCAGCTTAGCGACAGCTGGAAACACCATATATTTT. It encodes CASSLATAGNTIYF.

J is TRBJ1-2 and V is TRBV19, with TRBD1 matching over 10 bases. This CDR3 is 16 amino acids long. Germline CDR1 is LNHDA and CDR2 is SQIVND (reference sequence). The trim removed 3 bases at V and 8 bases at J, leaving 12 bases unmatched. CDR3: CASSIGDRGFVTGYTF. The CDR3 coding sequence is TGTGCCAGTAGTATTGGGGACAGGGGCTTCGTGACGGGCTACACCTTC.

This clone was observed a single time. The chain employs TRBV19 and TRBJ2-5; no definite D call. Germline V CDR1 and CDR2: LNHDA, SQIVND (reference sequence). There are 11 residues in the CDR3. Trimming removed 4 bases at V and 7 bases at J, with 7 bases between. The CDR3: CASSSSGTQYF. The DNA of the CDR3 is TGTGCCAGTAGTAGCAGTGGGACCCAGTACTTC.

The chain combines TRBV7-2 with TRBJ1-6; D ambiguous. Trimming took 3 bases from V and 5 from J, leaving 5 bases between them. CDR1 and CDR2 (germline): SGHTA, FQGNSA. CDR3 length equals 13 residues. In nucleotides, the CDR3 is TGTGCCAGCAGCTTCCCCAATAATTCACCCCTCCACTTT. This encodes CASSFPNNSPLHF.

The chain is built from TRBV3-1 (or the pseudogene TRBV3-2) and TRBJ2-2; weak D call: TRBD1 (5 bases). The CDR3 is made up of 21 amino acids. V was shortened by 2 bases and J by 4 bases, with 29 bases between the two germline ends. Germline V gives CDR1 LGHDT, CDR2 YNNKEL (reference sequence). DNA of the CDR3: TGTGCCAGCAGCCAACCGCCGAGCCATGTTGGCAGGGTAAGAGGCACCGGGGAGCTGTTTTTT. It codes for CASSQPPSHVGRVRGTGELFF.

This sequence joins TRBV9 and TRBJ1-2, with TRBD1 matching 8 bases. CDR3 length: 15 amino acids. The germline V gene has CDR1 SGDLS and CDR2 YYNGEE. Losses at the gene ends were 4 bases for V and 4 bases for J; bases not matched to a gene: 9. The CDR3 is CASSPRGDRSYGYTF. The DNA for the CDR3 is TGTGCCAGCAGCCCCAGAGGGGACAGGAGCTATGGCTACACCTTC.

The CDR3 sequence is CASSSQGALYNEQFF. CDR3 in DNA: TGTGCCAGCAGCTCACAGGGGGCGTTGTACAATGAGCAGTTCTTC. V and J are TRBV11-1 and TRBJ2-1, with TRBD1 matching 9 bases. CDR3 length: 15 residues. Looked up from germline, CDR1 is SGHAT and CDR2 is FQDESV (reference sequence). Trimming at V came to 4 bases and at J to 4 bases, leaving 5 bases not matched to a gene.

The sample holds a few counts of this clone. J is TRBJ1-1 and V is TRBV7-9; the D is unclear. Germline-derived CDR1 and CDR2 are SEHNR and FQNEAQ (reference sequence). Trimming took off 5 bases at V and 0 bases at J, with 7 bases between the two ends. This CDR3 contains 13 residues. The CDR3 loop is CASSQGVNTEAFF. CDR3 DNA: TGTGCCAGCAGCCAAGGAGTGAACACTGAAGCTTTCTTT.

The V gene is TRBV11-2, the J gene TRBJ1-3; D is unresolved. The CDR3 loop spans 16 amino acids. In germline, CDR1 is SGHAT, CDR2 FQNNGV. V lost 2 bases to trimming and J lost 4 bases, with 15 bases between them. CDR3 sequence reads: CASSLNPKVRGNTIYF. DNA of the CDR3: TGTGCCAGCAGCTTAAACCCAAAAGTGAGGGGAAACACCATATATTTT.

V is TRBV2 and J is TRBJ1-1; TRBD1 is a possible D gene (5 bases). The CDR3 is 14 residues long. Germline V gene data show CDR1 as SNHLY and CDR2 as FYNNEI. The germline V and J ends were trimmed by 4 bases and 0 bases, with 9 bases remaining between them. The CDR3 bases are TGTGCCAGCAGTGGACGGACATTGAACACTGAAGCTTTCTTT. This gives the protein CASSGRTLNTEAFF.

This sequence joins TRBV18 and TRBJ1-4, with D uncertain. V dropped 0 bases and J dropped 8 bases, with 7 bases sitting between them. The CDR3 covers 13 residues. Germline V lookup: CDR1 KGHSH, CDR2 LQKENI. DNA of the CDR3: TGTGCCAGCTCACCACCGTCCAGGGAAAAACTGTTTTTT. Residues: CASSPPSREKLFF.

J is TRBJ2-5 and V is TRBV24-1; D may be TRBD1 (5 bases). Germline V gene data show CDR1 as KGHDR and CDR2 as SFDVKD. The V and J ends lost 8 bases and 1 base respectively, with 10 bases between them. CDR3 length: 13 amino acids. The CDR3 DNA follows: TGTGCCACCATGGACAAAACCCAAGAGACCCAGTACTTC. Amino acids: CATMDKTQETQYF.